The TCR beta chain described here comes from a study of T cell repertoires in cytomegalovirus infection (dated by TCRdb to about 2019). Looking at the study overall: Alongside well-studied HLA-B-restricted epitopes, the peptide stimulations were aimed at recently identified HLA-C-restricted CMV epitopes, whose presentation resists viral immunomodulation. Donor HLA type was relevant to the analysis, because carriage of CMV infection together with the matching HLA type was indicated by public TCR beta signatures.

The treatment or condition label of this sample denotes: in vitro stimulation with specific CMV peptide epitopes to enrich CMV-specific T cells. With respect to this clonotype: The antigen this receptor binds is unknown. Base qualities are not provided; no much larger clone lies one nucleotide away.

The full study reports these points: In the ex vivo response, HLA-C-restricted CMV-specific TCR beta clonotypes were dominant, and in two of eight donors the single most frequent clonotype came from this HLA-C-restricted group. Carriers of CMV infection plus the relevant HLA type were discriminated by the cumulative frequency of public TCR beta family members in the study cohort and in an independent approximately 350-donor cohort.

The sequencing machine was an Illumina HiSeq 1500. TCRdb passed the public sequencing reads through fastp at Q25 and MiXCR, retaining productive beta sequences. Every distinct CDR3 protein forms one entry, paired with its most common genes and DNA. The sample records under 150,000 distinct CDR3 sequences, more than 30% of which are singletons. Clones ranked in the top ten supply roughly two fifths of the sample. V and J are trimmed by 5 bases and 6 bases, and the gene matches miss 8 bases of the junction. From the cysteine through the phenylalanine, the CDR3 covers 14 amino acids. Only the CDR3 DNA is retained, 42 bases long and in frame from the first base. Sequences SGHVS (CDR1) and FNYEAQ (CDR2) are obtained from the germline V gene.

The origin of this receptor is a human donor in good health (CMV status not recorded). Some clones in this sample may be carry-over from other donors' samples. This material consisted of CD8+ T cells from cultured PBMCs, taken from culture after CMV antigen stimulation. Rearrangement joined TRBV7-6 to TRBJ2-7; the junction holds 9 bases that match TRBD1. The CDR3 reads CASSAGTGRPEQYF. The sequenced DNA is TGTGCCAGCAGCGCCGGGACAGGGCGTCCCGAGCAGTACTTC.